This TCR beta chain was identified in a study of cytomegalovirus exposure and HLA in healthy donors. The donors (healthy individuals) were bone marrow donors. The study, taken as a whole, reports: The authors later found HLA-associated TCR beta chains more clonally expanded than equally common others. According to the study, 160 or so TCR beta chains were cytomegalovirus-associated.

The PCR employed 60 Vbeta primers together with 13 Jbeta primers. Using immunoSEQ multiplex PCR, the repertoire was profiled, and TCRdb retains in-frame clones only, with some absent. The repertoire consists of roughly 120,000 clones, with 77% occurring once and the leading ten covering around 13%. This CDR3 contains 16 residues. CDR1 and CDR2 (germline): MNHEY, SVGAGI. Turning to this clone: Its antigen is unidentified.

This receptor was taken from a woman between 35 and 50 years old in good health and CMV-seropositive. The chain uses TRBV6-5 and TRBJ2-5; D is perhaps TRBD2 (6 bases). The closer fit of TRBJ2-7 to the DNA end suggests the J call may be wrong. The sample consisted of PBMCs. This CDR3 reads CASSYSRGRTRYEQYF. The CDR3 nucleotides read TGTGCCAGCAGTTACTCGAGAGGGAGGACACGCTACGAGCAGTACTTC.